Given below is one T cell receptor beta chain in context. The antigen remains unidentified. Germline CDR1 reads MNHEY; CDR2 reads SVGAGI. CDR3 length equals 12 residues. A multiplex PCR was run with 60 Vbeta primers and 13 Jbeta primers. The repertoire was sequenced with immunoSEQ multiplex PCR; TCRdb's copy has only in-frame clones and lacks some. This table has about 25,000 clones, about four fifths appearing once. These data come from a study of cytomegalovirus exposure and HLA in healthy donors. Whole-study results and caveats: V segments that were indistinguishable, TRBV6-2 and TRBV6-3 among them, were omitted from analysis. Per a later analysis, HLA-associated TCR beta chains showed more clonal expansion than other, equally common TCR beta chains.

Sequenced: PBMCs. This receptor was obtained from a male donor in good health and CMV-seronegative. The chain joins TRBV6-5 to TRBJ1-5; no clear D. The CDR3 nucleotides read TGTGCTCAGCTGGGCATAAATCAGCCCCAGCATTTT. As protein: CAQLGINQPQHF.